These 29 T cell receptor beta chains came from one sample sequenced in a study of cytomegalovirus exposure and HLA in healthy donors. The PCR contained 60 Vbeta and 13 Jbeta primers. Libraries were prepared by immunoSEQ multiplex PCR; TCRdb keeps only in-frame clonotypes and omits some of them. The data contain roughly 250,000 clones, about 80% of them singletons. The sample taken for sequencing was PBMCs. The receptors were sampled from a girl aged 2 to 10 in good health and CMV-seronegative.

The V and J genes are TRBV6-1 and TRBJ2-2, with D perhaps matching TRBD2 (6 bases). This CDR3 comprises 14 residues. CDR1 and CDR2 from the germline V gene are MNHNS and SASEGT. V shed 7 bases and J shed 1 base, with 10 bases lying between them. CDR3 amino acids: CASTRLVNTGELFF. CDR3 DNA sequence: TGTGCCAGCACCCGACTAGTGAACACCGGGGAGCTGTTTTTT.

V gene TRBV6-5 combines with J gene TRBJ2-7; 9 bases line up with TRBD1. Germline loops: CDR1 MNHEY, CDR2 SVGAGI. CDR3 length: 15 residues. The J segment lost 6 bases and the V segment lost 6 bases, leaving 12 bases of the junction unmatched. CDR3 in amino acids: CASSDLLGTGREQYF. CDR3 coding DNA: TGTGCCAGCAGCGACCTTCTCGGGACAGGGCGCGAGCAGTACTTC.

The CDR3 region has the DNA TGTGCCAGCAGCTTCCGACTCAGCGGGGGCCCTACAAGCTCCTACAATGAGCAGTTCTTC. This sequence encodes CASSFRLSGGPTSSYNEQFF. This sequence joins TRBV9 and TRBJ2-1, with TRBD2 matching 8 bases. Germline V gene sequence: CDR1 SGDLS, CDR2 YYNGEE. The CDR3 consists of 20 residues. The V and J ends lost 4 bases and 0 bases, in that order; junction bases with no gene match: 18.

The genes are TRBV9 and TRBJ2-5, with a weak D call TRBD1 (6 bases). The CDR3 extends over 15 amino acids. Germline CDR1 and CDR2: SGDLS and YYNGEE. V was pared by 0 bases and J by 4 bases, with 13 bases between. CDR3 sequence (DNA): TGTGCCAGCAGCGTAGCTACAGGGTCCCTAGAGACCCAGTACTTC. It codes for CASSVATGSLETQYF.

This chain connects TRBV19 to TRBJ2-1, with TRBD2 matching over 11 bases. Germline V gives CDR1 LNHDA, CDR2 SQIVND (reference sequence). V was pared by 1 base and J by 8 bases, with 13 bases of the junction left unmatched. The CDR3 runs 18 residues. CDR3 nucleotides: TGTGCCAGTAGTATAGGCGGTAGCGGGAGGGCCGGGATCTATGAGCAGTTCTTC. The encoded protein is CASSIGGSGRAGIYEQFF.

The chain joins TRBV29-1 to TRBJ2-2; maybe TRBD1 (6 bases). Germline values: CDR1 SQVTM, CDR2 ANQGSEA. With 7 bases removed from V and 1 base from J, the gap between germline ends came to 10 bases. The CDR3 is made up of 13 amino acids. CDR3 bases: TGCAGCGAGATGGACAGGAACACCGGGGAGCTGTTTTTT. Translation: CSEMDRNTGELFF.

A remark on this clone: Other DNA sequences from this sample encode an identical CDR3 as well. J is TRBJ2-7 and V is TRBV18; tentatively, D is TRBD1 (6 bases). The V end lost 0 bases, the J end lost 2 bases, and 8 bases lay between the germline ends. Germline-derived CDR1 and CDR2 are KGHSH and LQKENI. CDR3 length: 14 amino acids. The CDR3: CASSPPTGPYEQYF. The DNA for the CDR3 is TGTGCCAGCTCACCACCTACAGGGCCCTACGAGCAGTACTTC.

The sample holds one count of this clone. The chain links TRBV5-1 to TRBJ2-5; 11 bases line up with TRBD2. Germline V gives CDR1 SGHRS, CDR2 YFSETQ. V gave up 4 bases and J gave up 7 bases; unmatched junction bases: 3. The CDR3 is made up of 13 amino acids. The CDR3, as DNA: TGCGCCAGCAGCCTAGCGGGGGGAGGGACCCAGTACTTC. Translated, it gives CASSLAGGGTQYF.

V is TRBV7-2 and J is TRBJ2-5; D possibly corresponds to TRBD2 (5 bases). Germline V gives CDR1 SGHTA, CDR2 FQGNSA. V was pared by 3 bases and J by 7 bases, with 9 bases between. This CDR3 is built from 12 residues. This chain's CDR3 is CASSLDGGTQYF. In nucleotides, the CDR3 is TGTGCCAGCAGCTTGGACGGAGGGACCCAGTACTTC.

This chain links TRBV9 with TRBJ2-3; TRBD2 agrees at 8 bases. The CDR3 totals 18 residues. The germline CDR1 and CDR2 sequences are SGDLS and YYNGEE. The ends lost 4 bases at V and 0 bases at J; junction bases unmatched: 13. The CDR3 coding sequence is TGTGCCAGCAGCCCGAAGCTTAGCGGGAAATTGAGCACAGATACGCAGTATTTT. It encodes CASSPKLSGKLSTDTQYF. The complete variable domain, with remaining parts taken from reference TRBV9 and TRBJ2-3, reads DSGVTQTPKHLITATGQRVTLRCSPRSGDLSVYWYQQSLDQGLQFLIQYYNGEERAKGNILERFSAQQFPDLHSELNLSSLELGDSALYFCASSPKLSGKLSTDTQYFGPGTRLTVL.

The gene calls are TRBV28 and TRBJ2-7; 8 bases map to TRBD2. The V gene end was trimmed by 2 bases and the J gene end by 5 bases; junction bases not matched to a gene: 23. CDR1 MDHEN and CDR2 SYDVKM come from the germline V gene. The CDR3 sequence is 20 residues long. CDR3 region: CASSLLLNPLAGGTSHEQYF. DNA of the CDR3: TGTGCCAGCAGTTTACTCCTTAACCCTCTTGCGGGGGGAACTTCCCACGAGCAGTACTTC.

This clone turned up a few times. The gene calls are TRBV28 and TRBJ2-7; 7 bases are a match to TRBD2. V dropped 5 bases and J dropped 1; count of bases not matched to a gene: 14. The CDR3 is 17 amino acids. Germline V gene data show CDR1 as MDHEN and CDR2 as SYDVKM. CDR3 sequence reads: CASSPLGVGGRSYEQYF. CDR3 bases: TGTGCCAGCAGTCCCCTGGGAGTGGGGGGGAGGTCCTACGAGCAGTACTTC.

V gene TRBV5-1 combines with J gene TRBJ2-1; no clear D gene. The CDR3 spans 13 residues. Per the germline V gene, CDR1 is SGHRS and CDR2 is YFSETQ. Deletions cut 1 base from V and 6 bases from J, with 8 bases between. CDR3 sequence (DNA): TGCGCCAGCAGCTTGATCCCGAGCAATGAGCAGTTCTTC. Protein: CASSLIPSNEQFF.

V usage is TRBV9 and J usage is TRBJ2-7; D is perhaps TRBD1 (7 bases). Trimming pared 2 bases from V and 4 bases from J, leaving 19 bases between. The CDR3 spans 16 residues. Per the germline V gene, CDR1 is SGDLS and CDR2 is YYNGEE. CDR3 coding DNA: TGTGCCAGCAGCGTGGGGCCGCCAGGGGGGCCTTACGAGCAGTACTTC. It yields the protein CASSVGPPGGPYEQYF.

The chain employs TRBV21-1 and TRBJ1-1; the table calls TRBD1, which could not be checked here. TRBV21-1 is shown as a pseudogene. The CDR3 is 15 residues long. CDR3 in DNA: TGTGCCAGCAGCTATAGGACGACAGCTGGCACTGAAGCTTTCTTT. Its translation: CASSYRTTAGTEAFF.

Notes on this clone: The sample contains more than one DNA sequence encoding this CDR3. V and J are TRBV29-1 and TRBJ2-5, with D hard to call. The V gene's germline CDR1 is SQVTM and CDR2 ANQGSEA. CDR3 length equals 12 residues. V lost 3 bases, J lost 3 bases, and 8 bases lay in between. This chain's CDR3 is CSVERQEETQYF. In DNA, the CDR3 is TGCAGCGTTGAGCGTCAGGAAGAGACCCAGTACTTC.

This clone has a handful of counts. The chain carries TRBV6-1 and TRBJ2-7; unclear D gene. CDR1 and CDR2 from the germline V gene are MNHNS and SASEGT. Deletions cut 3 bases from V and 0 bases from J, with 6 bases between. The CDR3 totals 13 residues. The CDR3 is CASSDPSSYEQYF. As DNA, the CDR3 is TGTGCCAGCAGTGACCCTAGCTCCTACGAGCAGTACTTC.

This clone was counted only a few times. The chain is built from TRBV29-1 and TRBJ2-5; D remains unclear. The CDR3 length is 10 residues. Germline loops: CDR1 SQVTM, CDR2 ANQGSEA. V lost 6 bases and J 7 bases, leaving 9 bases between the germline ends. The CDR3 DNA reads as TGCAGCGTCGTTTCCGGGACCCAGTACTTC. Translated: CSVVSGTQYF.

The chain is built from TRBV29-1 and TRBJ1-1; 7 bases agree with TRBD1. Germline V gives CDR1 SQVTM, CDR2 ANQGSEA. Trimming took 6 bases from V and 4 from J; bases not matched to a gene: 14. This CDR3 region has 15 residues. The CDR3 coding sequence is TGCAGCGTCAAGGCCGAGGGGGCAGGAGTCACTGAAGCTTTCTTT. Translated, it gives CSVKAEGAGVTEAFF.

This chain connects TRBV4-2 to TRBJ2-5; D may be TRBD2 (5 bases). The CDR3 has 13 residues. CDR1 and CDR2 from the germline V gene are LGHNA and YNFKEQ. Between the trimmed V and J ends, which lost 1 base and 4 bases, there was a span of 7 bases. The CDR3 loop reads CASSQGAGETQYF. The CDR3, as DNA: TGTGCCAGCAGCCAAGGGGCGGGAGAGACCCAGTACTTC.

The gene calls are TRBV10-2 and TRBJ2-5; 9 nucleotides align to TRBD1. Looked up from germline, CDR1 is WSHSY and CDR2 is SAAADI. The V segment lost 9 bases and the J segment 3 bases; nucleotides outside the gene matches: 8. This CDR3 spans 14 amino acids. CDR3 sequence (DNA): TGCGCCAGTTTACCGGGACAGGGAGAAGAGACCCAGTACTTC. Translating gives CASLPGQGEETQYF.

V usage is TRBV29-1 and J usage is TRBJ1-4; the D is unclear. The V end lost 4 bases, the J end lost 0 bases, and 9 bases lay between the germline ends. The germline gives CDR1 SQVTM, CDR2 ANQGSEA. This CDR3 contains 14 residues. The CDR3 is CSVGQSATNEKLFF. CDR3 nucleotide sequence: TGCAGCGTTGGCCAGTCCGCAACTAATGAAAAACTGTTTTTT.

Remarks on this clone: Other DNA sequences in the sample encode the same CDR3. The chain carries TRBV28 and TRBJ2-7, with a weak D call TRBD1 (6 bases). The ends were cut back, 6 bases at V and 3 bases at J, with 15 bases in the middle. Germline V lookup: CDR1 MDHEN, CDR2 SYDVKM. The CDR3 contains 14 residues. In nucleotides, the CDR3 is TGTGCCAGCAGCGTCGCAAGGGGGAACTACGAGCAGTACTTC. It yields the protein CASSVARGNYEQYF.

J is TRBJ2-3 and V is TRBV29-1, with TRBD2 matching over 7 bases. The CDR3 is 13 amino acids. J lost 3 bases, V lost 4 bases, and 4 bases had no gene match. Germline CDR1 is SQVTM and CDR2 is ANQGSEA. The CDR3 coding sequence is TGCAGCGTTGGCGGGAGAGGGACAGATACGCAGTATTTT. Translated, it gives CSVGGRGTDTQYF.

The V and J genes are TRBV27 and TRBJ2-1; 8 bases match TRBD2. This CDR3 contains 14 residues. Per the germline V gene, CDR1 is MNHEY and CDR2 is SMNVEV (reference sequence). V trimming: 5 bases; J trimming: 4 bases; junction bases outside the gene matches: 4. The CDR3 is CASSPLAEYNEQFF. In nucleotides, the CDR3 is TGTGCCAGCAGTCCACTAGCGGAGTACAATGAGCAGTTCTTC.

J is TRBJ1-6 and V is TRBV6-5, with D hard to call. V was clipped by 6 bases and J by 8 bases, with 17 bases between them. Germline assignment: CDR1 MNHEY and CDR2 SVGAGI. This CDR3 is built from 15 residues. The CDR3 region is CASRYGSLGDSPLHF. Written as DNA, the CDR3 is TGTGCCAGCAGATATGGATCGTTGGGAGATTCACCCCTCCACTTT.

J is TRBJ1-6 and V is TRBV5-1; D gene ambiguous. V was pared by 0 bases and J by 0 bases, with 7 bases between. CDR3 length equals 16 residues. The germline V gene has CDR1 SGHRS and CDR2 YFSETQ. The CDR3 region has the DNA TGCGCCAGCAGCTTGGTCCCGAGCTCCTATAATTCACCCCTCCACTTT. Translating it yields CASSLVPSSYNSPLHF.

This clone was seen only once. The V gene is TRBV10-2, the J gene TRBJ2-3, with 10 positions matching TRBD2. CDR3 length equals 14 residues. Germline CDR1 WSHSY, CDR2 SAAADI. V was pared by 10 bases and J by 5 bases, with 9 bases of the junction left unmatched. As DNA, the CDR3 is TGCGCCACATCCGGGACTAGCGAAGGAGATACGCAGTATTTT. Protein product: CATSGTSEGDTQYF.

DNA for the CDR3: TGTGCCAGCAGCCCGGGACAGGGGGCCTACGAGCAGTACTTC. Translated, it gives CASSPGQGAYEQYF. The chain uses TRBV7-9 and TRBJ2-7, with 11 bases aligning to TRBD1. This CDR3 comprises 14 residues. After removal of 5 bases from V and 2 bases from J, the junction contained 2 bases not matched to a gene. The germline CDR1 and CDR2 sequences are SEHNR and FQNEAQ (reference sequence).